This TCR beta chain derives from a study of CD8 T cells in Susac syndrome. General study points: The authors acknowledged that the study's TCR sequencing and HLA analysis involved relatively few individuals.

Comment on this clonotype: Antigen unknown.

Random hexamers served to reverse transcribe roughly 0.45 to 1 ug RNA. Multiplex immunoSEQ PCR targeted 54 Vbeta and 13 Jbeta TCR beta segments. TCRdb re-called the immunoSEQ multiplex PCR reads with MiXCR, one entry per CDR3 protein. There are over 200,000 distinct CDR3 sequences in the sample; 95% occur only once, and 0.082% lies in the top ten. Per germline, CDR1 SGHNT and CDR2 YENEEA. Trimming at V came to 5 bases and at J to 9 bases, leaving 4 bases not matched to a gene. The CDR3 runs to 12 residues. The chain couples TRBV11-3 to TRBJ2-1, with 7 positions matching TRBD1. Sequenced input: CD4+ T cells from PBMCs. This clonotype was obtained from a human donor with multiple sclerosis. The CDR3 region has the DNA TGTGCCAGCAGCCCAGGGGGTGTTGAGCAGTTCTTC. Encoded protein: CASSPGGVEQFF.